The 5 T cell receptor beta chains given below trace back to one sample, sequenced in a study of control samples from healthy donors and cancer patients. Generated by immunoSEQ multiplex PCR, the TCRdb table keeps only in-frame clones and is missing some. Of about 170,000 clones in the sample, roughly 90% are singletons; the top ten hold more than 10%. The sequenced sample was blood. These receptor sequences come from a man aged 30-40 years in good health.

V gene TRBV29-1 combines with J gene TRBJ1-3; D may be TRBD1 (6 bases). Trimming left V 4 bases short and J 2 bases short, with 12 bases between. CDR1 is SQVTM and CDR2 is ANQGSEA in the germline V gene. The CDR3 contains 14 residues. The CDR3 reads CSVATGWAGNTIYF. For the CDR3, the DNA is TGCAGCGTTGCGACAGGATGGGCTGGAAACACCATATATTTT.

This clone was observed a few times. This chain links TRBV28 with TRBJ2-2; D remains unclear. The CDR3 is made up of 14 amino acids. V was pared by 5 bases and J by 0 bases, with 7 bases between. Germline V gene data show CDR1 as MDHEN and CDR2 as SYDVKM. CDR3: CASSLTPNTGELFF. In DNA form, the CDR3 reads TGTGCCAGCAGTCTCACTCCGAACACCGGGGAGCTGTTTTTT. The full variable domain, rest sourced from reference TRBV28 and TRBJ2-2, is DVKVTQSSRYLVKRTGEKVFLECVQDMDHENMFWYRQDPGLGLRLIYFSYDVKMKEKGDIPEGYSVSREKKERFSLILESASTNQTSMYLCASSLTPNTGELFFGEGSRLTVL.

This rearrangement joins TRBV6-1 to TRBJ2-7; D ambiguous. Trimming stripped 2 bases from V and 5 bases from J, with 4 bases between. The CDR3 spans 11 residues. Germline V gene data show CDR1 as MNHNS and CDR2 as SASEGT. CDR3 nucleotides: TGTGCCAGCAGTGAACCCCACGAGCAGTACTTC. Translation gives CASSEPHEQYF.

This clone has more than one count but fewer than ten. The CDR3 nucleotides read TGTGCCAGCAGCCGCGGGAGTTCCGGCAATGAGCAGTTCTTC. It codes for CASSRGSSGNEQFF. This chain links TRBV7-2 with TRBJ2-1; 7 nucleotides agree with TRBD2. Trimming took 5 bases from V and 6 from J; bases not matched to a gene: 7. Germline V CDR1 and CDR2: SGHTA, FQGNSA. The CDR3 spans 14 residues.

This chain uses TRBV21-1 with TRBJ1-6. TRBV21-1 is a listed pseudogene. CDR3 length equals 13 residues. DNA of the CDR3: TGTGCCAGCAGCCCCCGCGGGATTTCACCCCTCCACTTT. Translating it yields CASSPRGISPLHF.